The subject of this entry is one T cell receptor (beta chain). The PCR was carried out with 60 Vbeta primers and 13 Jbeta primers. Using immunoSEQ multiplex PCR, the repertoire was profiled, and TCRdb retains in-frame clones only, with some absent. This table lists roughly 73,000 clones. These data come from a study of cytomegalovirus exposure and HLA in healthy donors. Trimming shortened V by 0 bases and J by 6 bases, and 12 bases separated the two germline ends. The CDR3 sequence is 15 residues long. Germline V gives CDR1 LGHNA, CDR2 YNFKEQ. This chain links TRBV4-2 with TRBJ2-1; TRBD2 might be the D (5 bases). This sequence was found in a man in his forties or fifties in good health and CMV-seropositive. The source material was PBMCs. The DNA of the CDR3 is TGTGCCAGCAGCCAAGATGACGACTATCCCAATGAGCAGTTCTTC. Translating it yields CASSQDDDYPNEQFF.